The entry below gives a single T cell receptor (beta chain) sequence along with its context. Its cognate antigen is unknown. This sample is drawn from a study of identifying expanded T cells in peripheral blood. Study-level findings and limits: Roughly two-week clone count variance significantly increased as total template count grew.

CDR1 and CDR2 from the germline V gene are MNHEY and SVGAGI. The CDR3 extends over 14 amino acids. V lost 6 bases and J 2 bases, leaving 13 bases between the germline ends. Clones were sequenced by immunoSEQ multiplex PCR, and TCRdb holds only the in-frame ones, with some missing. The table shows roughly 100,000 clones, with about 91% occurring only once. The sample comprised blood. The genes are TRBV6-5 and TRBJ2-5; D is unresolved. The receptor comes from a person aged 18-70 years in good health. The CDR3 sequence: CASSPRLVQETQYF. The CDR3 DNA sequence: TGTGCCAGCAGCCCGCGCCTAGTACAAGAGACCCAGTACTTC.